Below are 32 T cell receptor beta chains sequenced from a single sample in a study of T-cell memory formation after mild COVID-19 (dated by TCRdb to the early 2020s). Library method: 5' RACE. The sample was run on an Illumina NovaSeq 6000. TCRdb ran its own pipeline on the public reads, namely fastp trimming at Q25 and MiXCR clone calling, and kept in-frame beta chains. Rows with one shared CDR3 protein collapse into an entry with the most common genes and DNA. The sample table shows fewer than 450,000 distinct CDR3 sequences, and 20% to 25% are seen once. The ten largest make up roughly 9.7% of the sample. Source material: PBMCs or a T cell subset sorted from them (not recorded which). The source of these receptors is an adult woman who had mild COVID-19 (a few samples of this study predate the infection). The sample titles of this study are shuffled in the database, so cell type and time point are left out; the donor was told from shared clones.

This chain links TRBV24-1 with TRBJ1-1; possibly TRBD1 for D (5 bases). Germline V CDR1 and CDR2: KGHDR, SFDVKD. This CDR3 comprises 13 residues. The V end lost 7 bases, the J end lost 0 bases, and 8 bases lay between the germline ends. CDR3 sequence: CATSPGMNTEAFF. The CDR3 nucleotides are TGTGCCACCAGCCCAGGGATGAACACTGAAGCTTTCTTT.

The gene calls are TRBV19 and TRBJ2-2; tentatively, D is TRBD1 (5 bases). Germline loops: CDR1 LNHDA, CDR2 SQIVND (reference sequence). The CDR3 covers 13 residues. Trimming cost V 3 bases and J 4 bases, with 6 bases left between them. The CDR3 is CASSIDSTGELFF. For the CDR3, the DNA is TGTGCCAGTAGTATCGACAGCACCGGGGAGCTGTTTTTT.

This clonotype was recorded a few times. The CDR3 loop is CASSEGGAGTTDTQYF. In DNA form, the CDR3 reads TGTGCCAGCAGCGAGGGAGGAGCGGGGACCACAGATACGCAGTATTTT. The chain couples TRBV14 to TRBJ2-3; 7 bases fit TRBD2. This CDR3 comprises 16 residues. After removal of 5 bases from V and 2 bases from J, the junction contained 10 bases not matched to a gene. The germline V gene has CDR1 SGHDN and CDR2 FVKESK. Using reference TRBV14 and TRBJ2-3 for the parts outside the CDR3, the full variable domain is EAGVTQFPSHSVIEKGQTVTLRCDPISGHDNLYWYRRVMGKEIKFLLHFVKESKQDESGMPNNRFLAERTGGTYSTLKVQPAELEDSGVYFCASSEGGAGTTDTQYFGPGTRLTVL.

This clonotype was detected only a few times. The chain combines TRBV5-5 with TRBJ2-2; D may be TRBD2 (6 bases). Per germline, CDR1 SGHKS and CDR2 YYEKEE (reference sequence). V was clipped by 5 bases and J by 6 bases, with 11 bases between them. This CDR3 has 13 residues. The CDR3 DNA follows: TGTGCCAGCAGACCTCCGGGAGCCGGGGAGCTGTTTTTT. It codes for CASRPPGAGELFF.

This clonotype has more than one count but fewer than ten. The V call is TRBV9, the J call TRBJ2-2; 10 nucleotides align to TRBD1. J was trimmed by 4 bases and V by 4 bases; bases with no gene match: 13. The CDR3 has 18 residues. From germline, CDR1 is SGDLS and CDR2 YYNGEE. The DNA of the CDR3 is TGTGCCAGCAGCCCCCCCCTCGGTGACAGGGGGCCCACCGGGGAGCTGTTTTTT. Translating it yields CASSPPLGDRGPTGELFF. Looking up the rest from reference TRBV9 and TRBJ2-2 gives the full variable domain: DSGVTQTPKHLITATGQRVTLRCSPRSGDLSVYWYQQSLDQGLQFLIQYYNGEERAKGNILERFSAQQFPDLHSELNLSSLELGDSALYFCASSPPLGDRGPTGELFFGEGSRLTVL.

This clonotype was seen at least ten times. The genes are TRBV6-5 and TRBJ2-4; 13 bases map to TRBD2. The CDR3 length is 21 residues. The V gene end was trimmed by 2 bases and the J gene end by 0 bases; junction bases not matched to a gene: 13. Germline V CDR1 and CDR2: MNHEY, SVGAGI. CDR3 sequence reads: CASSYIPTGLAGRLAKNIQYF. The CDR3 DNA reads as TGTGCCAGCAGTTACATCCCGACGGGACTAGCGGGACGGTTAGCCAAAAACATTCAGTACTTC.

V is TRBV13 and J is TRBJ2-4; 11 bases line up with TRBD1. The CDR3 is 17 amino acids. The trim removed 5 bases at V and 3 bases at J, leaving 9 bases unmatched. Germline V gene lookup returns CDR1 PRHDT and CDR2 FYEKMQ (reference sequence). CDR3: CASSTRTGGVDKNIQYF. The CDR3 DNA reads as TGTGCCAGCAGCACCAGGACAGGGGGCGTGGACAAAAACATTCAGTACTTC.

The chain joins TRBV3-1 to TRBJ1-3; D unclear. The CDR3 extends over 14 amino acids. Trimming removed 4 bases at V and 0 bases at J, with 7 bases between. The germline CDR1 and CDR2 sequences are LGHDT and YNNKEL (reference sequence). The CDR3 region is CASSPQSSGNTIYF. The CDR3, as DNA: TGTGCCAGCAGCCCGCAGAGCTCTGGAAACACCATATATTTT.

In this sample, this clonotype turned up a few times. CDR3 loop: CASSAEAGDTQYF. CDR3 coding DNA: TGCGCCAGCAGCGCCGAGGCGGGGGATACGCAGTATTTT. This chain links TRBV5-1 with TRBJ2-3; D might be TRBD2 (6 bases). Germline-derived CDR1 and CDR2 are SGHRS and YFSETQ. The CDR3 length is 13 residues. The V gene lost 4 bases and the J gene lost 6 bases, with 12 bases spanning the gap.

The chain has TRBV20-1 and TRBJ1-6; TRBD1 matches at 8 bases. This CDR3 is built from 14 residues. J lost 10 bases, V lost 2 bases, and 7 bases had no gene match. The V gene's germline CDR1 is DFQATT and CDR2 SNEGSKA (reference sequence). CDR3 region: CSARNDRGWSPLHF. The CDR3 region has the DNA TGCAGTGCTAGAAATGACAGGGGATGGTCACCCCTCCACTTT.

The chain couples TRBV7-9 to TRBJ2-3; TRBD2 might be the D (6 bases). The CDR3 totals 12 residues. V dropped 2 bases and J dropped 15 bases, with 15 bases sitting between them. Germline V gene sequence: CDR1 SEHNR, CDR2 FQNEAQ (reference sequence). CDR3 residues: CASSLSSARSYF. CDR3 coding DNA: TGTGCCAGCAGCTTATCTAGCGCGAGGTCCTATTTT.

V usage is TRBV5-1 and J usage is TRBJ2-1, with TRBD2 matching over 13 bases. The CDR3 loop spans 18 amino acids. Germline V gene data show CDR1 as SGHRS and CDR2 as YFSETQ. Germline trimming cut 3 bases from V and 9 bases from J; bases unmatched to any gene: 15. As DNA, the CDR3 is TGCGCCAGCAGCTCGAGGACCGGACTAGCGGGGGCCTCTAGTGAGCAGTTCTTC. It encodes CASSSRTGLAGASSEQFF. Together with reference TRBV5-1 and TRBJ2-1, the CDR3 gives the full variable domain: KAGVTQTPRYLIKTRGQQVTLSCSPISGHRSVSWYQQTPGQGLQFLFEYFSETQRNKGNFPGRFSGRQFSNSRSEMNVSTLELGDSALYLCASSSRTGLAGASSEQFFGPGTRLTVL.

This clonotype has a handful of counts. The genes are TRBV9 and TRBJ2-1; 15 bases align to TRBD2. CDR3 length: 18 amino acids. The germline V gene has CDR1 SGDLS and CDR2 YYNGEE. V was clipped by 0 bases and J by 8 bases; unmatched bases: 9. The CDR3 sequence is CASSVDPGLAGGADEQFF. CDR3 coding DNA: TGTGCCAGCAGCGTAGACCCGGGACTAGCGGGAGGAGCAGATGAGCAGTTCTTC. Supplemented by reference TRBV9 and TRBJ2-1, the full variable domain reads DSGVTQTPKHLITATGQRVTLRCSPRSGDLSVYWYQQSLDQGLQFLIQYYNGEERAKGNILERFSAQQFPDLHSELNLSSLELGDSALYFCASSVDPGLAGGADEQFFGPGTRLTVL.

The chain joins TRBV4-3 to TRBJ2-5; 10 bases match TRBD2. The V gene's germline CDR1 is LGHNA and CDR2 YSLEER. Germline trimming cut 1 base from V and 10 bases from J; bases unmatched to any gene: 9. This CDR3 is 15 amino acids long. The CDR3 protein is CASSQGGLAGEIQYF. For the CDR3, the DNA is TGCGCCAGCAGCCAAGGAGGTCTAGCGGGAGAAATCCAGTACTTC.

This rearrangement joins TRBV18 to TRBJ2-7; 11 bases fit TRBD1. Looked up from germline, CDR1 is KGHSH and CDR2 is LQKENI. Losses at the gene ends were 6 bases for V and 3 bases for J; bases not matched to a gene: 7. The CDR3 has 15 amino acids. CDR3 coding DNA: TGTGCCAGCTCTCCTGGACAGGGGGCCAACTACGAGCAGTACTTC. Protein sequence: CASSPGQGANYEQYF.

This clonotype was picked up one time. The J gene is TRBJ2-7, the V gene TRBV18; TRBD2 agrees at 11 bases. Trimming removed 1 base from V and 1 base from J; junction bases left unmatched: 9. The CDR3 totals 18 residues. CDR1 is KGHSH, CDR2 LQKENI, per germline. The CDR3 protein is CASSPRVAGGTSSYEQYF. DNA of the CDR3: TGTGCCAGCTCACCACGGGTAGCGGGGGGGACTTCATCCTACGAGCAGTACTTC.

This CDR3 is CASSLGGGGYSYEQYF. The CDR3 DNA sequence: TGTGCCAGCAGCTTAGGCGGCGGGGGGTACTCCTACGAGCAGTACTTC. The genes are TRBV7-2 and TRBJ2-7, with 8 positions matching TRBD2. V trimming: 1 base; J trimming: 0 bases; junction bases outside the gene matches: 5. Per the germline V gene, CDR1 is SGHTA and CDR2 is FQGNSA. The CDR3 runs 16 residues.

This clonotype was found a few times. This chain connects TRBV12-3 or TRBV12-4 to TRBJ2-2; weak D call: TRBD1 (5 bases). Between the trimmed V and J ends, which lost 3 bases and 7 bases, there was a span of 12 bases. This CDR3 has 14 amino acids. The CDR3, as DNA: TGTGCCAGCAGTTTTGCAGGGTTTATCGGGGAGCTGTTTTTT. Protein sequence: CASSFAGFIGELFF.

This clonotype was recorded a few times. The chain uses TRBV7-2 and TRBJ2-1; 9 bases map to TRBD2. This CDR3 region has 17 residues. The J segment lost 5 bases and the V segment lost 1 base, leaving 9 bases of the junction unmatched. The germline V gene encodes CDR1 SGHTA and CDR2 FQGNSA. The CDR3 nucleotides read TGTGCCAGCAGCTTAGGAGCCGGCGGGAGGGTCCACAATGAGCAGTTCTTC. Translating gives CASSLGAGGRVHNEQFF.

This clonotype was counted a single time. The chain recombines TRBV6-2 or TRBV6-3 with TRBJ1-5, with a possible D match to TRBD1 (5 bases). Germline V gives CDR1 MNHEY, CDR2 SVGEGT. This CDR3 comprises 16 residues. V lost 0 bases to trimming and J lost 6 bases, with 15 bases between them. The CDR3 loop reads CASSYSWRGRSQPQHF. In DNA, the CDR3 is TGTGCCAGCAGTTACTCGTGGAGGGGCCGGAGTCAGCCCCAGCATTTT.

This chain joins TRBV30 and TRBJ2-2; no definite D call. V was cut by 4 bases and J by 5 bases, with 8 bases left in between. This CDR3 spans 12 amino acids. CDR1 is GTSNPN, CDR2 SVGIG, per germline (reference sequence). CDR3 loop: CAWIPRTGELFF. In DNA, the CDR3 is TGTGCCTGGATTCCCCGAACCGGGGAGCTGTTTTTT.

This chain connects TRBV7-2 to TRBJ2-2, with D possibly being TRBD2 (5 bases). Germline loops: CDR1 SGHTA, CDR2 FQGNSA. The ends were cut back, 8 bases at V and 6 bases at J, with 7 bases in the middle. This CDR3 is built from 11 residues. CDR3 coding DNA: TGTGCCAGCGCGGGTTCCGGGGAGCTGTTTTTT. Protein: CASAGSGELFF.

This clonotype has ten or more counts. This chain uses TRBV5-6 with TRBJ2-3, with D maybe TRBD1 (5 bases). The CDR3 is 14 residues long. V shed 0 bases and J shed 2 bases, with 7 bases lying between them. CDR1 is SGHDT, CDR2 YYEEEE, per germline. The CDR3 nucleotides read TGTGCCAGCAGCTTGGGGGGCCACACAGATACGCAGTATTTT. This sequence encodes CASSLGGHTDTQYF.

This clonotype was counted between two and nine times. CDR3 protein: CAWSVSSLYGYTF. As DNA, the CDR3 is TGTGCCTGGAGTGTAAGCAGTCTCTATGGCTACACCTTC. This chain links TRBV30 with TRBJ1-2; D gene ambiguous. The V end was cut by 0 bases, the J end by 4 bases, with 9 bases between. Germline V CDR1 and CDR2: GTSNPN, SVGIG (reference sequence). The CDR3 is 13 amino acids.

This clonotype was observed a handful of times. CDR3 DNA sequence: TGTGCCACCAGTGATTTGGGGAACACTGAAGCTTTCTTT. Translated: CATSDLGNTEAFF. The gene calls are TRBV24-1 and TRBJ1-1; D gene unclear. The CDR3 is 13 residues long. V was trimmed by 0 bases and J by 1 base, leaving 2 bases between them. Per the germline V gene, CDR1 is KGHDR and CDR2 is SFDVKD.

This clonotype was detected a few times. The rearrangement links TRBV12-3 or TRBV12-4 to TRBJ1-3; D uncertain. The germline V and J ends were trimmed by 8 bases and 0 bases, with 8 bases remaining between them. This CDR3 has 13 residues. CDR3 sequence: CASRAGSGNTIYF. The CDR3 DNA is TGTGCCAGCCGCGCGGGCTCTGGAAACACCATATATTTT.

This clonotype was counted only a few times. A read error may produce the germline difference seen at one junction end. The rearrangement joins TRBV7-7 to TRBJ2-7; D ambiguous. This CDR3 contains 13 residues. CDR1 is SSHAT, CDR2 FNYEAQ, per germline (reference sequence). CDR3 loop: CASSFHSQSEQYF. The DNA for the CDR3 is TGTGCTAGCAGCTTTCACAGCCAATCCGAGCAGTACTTC.

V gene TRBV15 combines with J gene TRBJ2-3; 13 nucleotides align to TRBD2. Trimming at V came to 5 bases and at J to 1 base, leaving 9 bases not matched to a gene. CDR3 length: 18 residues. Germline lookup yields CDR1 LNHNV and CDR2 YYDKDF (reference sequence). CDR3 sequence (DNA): TGTGCCACCAGCCCAAGGACTAGCGGGAGCTCGGGCACAGATACGCAGTATTTT. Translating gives CATSPRTSGSSGTDTQYF. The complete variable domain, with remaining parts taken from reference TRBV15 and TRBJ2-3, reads DAMVIQNPRYQVTQFGKPVTLSCSQTLNHNVMYWYQQKSSQAPKLLFHYYDKDFNNEADTPDNFQSRRPNTSFCFLDIRSPGLGDTAMYLCATSPRTSGSSGTDTQYFGPGTRLTVL.

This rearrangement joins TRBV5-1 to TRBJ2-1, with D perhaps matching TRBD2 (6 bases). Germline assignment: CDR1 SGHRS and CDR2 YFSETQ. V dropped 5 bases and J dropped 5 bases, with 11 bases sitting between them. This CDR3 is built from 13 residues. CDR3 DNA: TGCGCCAGCAGGACCGGGACTGACAATGAGCAGTTCTTC. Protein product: CASRTGTDNEQFF.

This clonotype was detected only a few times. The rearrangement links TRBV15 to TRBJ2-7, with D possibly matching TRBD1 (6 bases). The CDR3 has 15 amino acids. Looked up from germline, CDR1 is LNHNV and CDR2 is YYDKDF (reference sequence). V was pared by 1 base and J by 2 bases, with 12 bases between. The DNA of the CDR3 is TGTGCCACCAGCAGAGTGGCAGGGGAAACCTACGAGCAGTACTTC. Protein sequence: CATSRVAGETYEQYF.

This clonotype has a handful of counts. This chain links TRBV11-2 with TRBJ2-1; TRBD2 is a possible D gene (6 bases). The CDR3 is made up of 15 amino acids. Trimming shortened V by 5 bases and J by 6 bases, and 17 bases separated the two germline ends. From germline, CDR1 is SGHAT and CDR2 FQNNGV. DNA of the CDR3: TGTGCCAGCAGCCACCCGGGGGTGGGACGCAATGAGCAGTTCTTC. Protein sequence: CASSHPGVGRNEQFF. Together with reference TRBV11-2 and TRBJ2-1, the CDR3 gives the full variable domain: EAGVAQSPRYKIIEKRQSVAFWCNPISGHATLYWYQQILGQGPKLLIQFQNNGVVDDSQLPKDRFSAERLKGVDSTLKIQPAKLEDSAVYLCASSHPGVGRNEQFFGPGTRLTVL.

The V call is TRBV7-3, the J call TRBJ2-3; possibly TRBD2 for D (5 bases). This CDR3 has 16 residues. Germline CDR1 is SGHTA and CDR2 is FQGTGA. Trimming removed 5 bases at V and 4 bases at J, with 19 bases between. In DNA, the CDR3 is TGTGCCAGCAGCCCTACGCTAACTAGTTTCGCAGATACGCAGTATTTT. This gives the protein CASSPTLTSFADTQYF.